The T cell receptor beta chain described here comes from a study of spatial heterogeneity in lung cancer. Germline V CDR1 and CDR2: SGDLS, YYNGEE. CDR3 length: 12 residues. V lost 3 bases and J lost 10; bases outside the gene matches: 4. The time point: sample taken at primary tumor resection. Whole RNA, which was extracted from tumor, nontumor lung tissue or frozen PBMC, was sequenced without any cell sorting. TCRdb redid the calling of the 5' RACE reads with MiXCR, one entry per CDR3 protein. The sample lists some 1,500 distinct CDR3 sequences; roughly 26% were seen once. This clonotype has ten or more counts.

Sample: PBMCs, taken at surgery. The chain carries TRBV9 and TRBJ1-1, with 9 positions matching TRBD1. The receptor was isolated from a male donor with early-stage non-small cell lung cancer. In nucleotides, the CDR3 is TGTGCCAGCAGCGCTCCGGGACAGGGAGCTTTCTTT. It yields the protein CASSAPGQGAFF.